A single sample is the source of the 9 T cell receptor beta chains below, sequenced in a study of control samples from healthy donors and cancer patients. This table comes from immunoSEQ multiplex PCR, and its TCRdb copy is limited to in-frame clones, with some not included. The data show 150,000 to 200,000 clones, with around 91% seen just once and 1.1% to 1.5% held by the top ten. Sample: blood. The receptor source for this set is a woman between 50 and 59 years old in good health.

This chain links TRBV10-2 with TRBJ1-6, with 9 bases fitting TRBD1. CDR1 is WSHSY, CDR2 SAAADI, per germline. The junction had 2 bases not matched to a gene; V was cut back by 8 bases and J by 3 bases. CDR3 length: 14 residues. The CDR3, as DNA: TGCGCCAGCCGGGGACAGGGCTATAATTCACCCCTCCACTTT. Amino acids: CASRGQGYNSPLHF.

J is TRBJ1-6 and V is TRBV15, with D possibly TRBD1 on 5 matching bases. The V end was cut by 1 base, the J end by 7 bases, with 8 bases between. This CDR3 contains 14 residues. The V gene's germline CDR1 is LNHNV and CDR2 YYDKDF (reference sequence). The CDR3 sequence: CATSRGGQNSPLHF. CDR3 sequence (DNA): TGTGCCACCAGCAGAGGGGGCCAAAATTCACCCCTCCACTTT. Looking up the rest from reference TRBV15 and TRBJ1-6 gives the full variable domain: DAMVIQNPRYQVTQFGKPVTLSCSQTLNHNVMYWYQQKSSQAPKLLFHYYDKDFNNEADTPDNFQSRRPNTSFCFLDIRSPGLGDTAMYLCATSRGGQNSPLHFGNGTRLTVT.

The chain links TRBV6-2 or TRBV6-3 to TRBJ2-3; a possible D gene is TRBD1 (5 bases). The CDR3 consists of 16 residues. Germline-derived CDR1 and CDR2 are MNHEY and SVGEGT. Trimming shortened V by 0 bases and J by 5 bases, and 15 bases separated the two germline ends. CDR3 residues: CASSYSSGLVGDTQYF. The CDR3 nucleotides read TGTGCCAGCAGTTACTCCTCAGGGTTAGTGGGAGATACGCAGTATTTT.

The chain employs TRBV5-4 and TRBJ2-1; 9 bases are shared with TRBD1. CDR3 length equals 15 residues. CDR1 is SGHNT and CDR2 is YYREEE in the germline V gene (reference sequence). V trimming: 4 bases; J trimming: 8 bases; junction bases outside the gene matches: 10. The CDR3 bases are TGTGCCAGCAGCCCGACAGGGGGTAGGGGAGATGAGCAGTTCTTC. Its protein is CASSPTGGRGDEQFF.

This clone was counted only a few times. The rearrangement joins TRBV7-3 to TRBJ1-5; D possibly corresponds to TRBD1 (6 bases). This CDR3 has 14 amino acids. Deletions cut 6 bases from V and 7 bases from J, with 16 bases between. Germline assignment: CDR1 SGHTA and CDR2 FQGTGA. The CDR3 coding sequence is TGTGCCAGCAGTTCAGGGGTGCGGGAGCAGCCCCAGCATTTT. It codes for CASSSGVREQPQHF. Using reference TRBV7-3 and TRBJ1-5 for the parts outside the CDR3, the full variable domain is GAGVSQTPSNKVTEKGKYVELRCDPISGHTALYWYRQSLGQGPEFLIYFQGTGAADDSGLPNDRFFAVRPEGSVSTLKIQRTERGDSAVYLCASSSGVREQPQHFGDGTRLSIL.

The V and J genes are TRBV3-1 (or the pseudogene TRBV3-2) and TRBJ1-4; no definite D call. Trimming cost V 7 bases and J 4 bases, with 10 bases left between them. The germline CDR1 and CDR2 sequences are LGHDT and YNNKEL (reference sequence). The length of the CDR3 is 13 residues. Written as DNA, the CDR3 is TGTGCCAGCAAGACCGATAATAATGAAAAACTGTTTTTT. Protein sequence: CASKTDNNEKLFF.

The CDR3 loop reads CASSQGTSGATDTQYF. The CDR3 nucleotides read TGTGCCAGCAGCCAGGGGACTAGCGGGGCTACAGATACGCAGTATTTT. The genes are TRBV3-1 (or the pseudogene TRBV3-2) and TRBJ2-3, with 13 bases matching TRBD2. With 3 bases clipped from V and 3 bases from J, the junction kept 3 bases outside the gene matches. The CDR3 consists of 16 residues. Germline CDR1 and CDR2: LGHDT and YNNKEL (reference sequence).

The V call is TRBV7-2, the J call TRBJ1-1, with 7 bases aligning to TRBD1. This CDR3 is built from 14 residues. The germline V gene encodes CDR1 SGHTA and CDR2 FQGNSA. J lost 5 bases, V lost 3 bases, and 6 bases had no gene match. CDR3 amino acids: CASSFDRARTEAFF. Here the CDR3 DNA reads TGTGCCAGCAGCTTCGACAGGGCGAGAACTGAAGCTTTCTTT.

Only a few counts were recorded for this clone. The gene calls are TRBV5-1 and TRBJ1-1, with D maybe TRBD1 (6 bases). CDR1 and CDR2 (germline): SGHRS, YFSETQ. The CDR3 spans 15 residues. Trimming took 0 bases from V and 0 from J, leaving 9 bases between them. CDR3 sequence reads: CASSLAAGVNTEAFF. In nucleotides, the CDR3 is TGCGCCAGCAGCTTGGCTGCAGGGGTGAACACTGAAGCTTTCTTT. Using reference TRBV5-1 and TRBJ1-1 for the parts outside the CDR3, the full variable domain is KAGVTQTPRYLIKTRGQQVTLSCSPISGHRSVSWYQQTPGQGLQFLFEYFSETQRNKGNFPGRFSGRQFSNSRSEMNVSTLELGDSALYLCASSLAAGVNTEAFFGQGTRLTVV.